The T cell receptor (beta chain) described here comes from a study of cytomegalovirus exposure and HLA in healthy donors. Clones were sequenced by immunoSEQ multiplex PCR, and TCRdb holds only the in-frame ones, with some missing. The table shows roughly 250,000 clones, with approximately 86% occurring only once. V lost 6 bases and J 0 bases, leaving 14 bases between the germline ends. Looked up from germline, CDR1 is ENHRY and CDR2 is SYGVKD. The CDR3 is 15 residues long. Donors were drawn from the approximately 120-subject validation cohort, separate from the roughly 610-subject first cohort. The rearrangement joins TRBV10-3 to TRBJ1-1; tentatively, D is TRBD1 (6 bases). Sequenced material: PBMCs. This receptor was identified in a woman in her 30s in good health and CMV-seropositive. CDR3 region: CAIRSDRTMNTEAFF. The CDR3 bases are TGTGCCATCAGGAGCGACAGGACCATGAACACTGAAGCTTTCTTT.